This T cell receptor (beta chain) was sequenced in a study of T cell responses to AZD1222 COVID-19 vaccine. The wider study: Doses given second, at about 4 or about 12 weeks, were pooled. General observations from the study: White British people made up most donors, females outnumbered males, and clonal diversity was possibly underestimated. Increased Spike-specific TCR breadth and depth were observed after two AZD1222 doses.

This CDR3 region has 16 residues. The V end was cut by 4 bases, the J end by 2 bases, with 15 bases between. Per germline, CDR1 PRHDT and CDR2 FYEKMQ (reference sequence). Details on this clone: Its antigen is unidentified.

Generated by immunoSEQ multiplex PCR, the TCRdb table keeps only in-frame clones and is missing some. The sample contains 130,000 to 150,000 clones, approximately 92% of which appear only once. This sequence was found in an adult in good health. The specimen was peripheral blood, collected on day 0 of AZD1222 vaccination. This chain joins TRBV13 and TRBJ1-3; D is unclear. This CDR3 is CASSSVFEGAGNTIYF. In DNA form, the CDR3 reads TGTGCCAGCAGCTCCGTCTTCGAGGGAGCTGGAAACACCATATATTTT.